The 18 T cell receptor beta chains reported below all come from one sample, sequenced in a study of shared clonotypes between healthy human individuals. Positively selected for CCR7, the CD45RO-negative cells used as naive CD8 cells excluded terminally differentiated effector memory CD45RA+ cells. Assay: immunoSEQ multiplex PCR; the TCRdb copy retains only in-frame clones and omits some. This sample has over 750,000 clones, with about 96% found just once. The source material was naive CD8+ T cells sorted from blood. The receptors here all came from a man aged 25-45 years in good health.

This chain connects TRBV7-8 to TRBJ2-5; no definite D call. The CDR3 covers 13 residues. Trimming shortened V by 5 bases and J by 5 bases, and 12 bases separated the two germline ends. Germline loops: CDR1 SGHVS, CDR2 FQNEAQ. The CDR3 protein is CASSDLNSETQYF. In DNA form, the CDR3 reads TGTGCCAGCAGCGACTTGAATTCGGAGACCCAGTACTTC.

This sequence joins TRBV27 and TRBJ2-7, with D uncertain. Trimming cost V 4 bases and J 6 bases, with 25 bases left between them. The CDR3 consists of 17 residues. Germline assignment: CDR1 MNHEY and CDR2 SMNVEV (reference sequence). CDR3 residues: CASSSALGHTTGGEQYF. For the CDR3, the DNA is TGTGCCAGCAGTTCCGCCCTTGGGCATACTACTGGTGGCGAGCAGTACTTC.

Notes on this clone: The same CDR3 can be traced to other DNA sequences in this sample. The rearrangement uses TRBV27 and TRBJ2-7, with D tentatively TRBD1 (5 bases). Germline-derived CDR1 and CDR2 are MNHEY and SMNVEV (reference sequence). V lost 4 bases to trimming and J lost 2 bases, with 9 bases between them. The CDR3 has 13 amino acids. This CDR3 reads CASSYQGTYEQYF. As DNA, the CDR3 is TGTGCCAGCAGTTACCAGGGAACCTACGAGCAGTACTTC.

The chain has TRBV7-8 and TRBJ2-1, with TRBD2 matching over 9 bases. The J segment lost 2 bases and the V segment lost 2 bases, leaving 19 bases of the junction unmatched. CDR3 size: 21 residues. CDR1 and CDR2 (germline): SGHVS, FQNEAQ. The CDR3 sequence is CASSLNRYNSGRGGTYNEQFF. CDR3 sequence (DNA): TGTGCCAGCAGCTTAAATCGGTATAATAGCGGGAGAGGGGGAACCTACAATGAGCAGTTCTTC.

For this clone: Other DNA variants within this sample encode the same CDR3. This rearrangement joins TRBV28 to TRBJ1-1; 11 bases line up with TRBD1. Looked up from germline, CDR1 is MDHEN and CDR2 is SYDVKM. The CDR3 runs to 14 residues. Trimming at V came to 5 bases and at J to 5 bases, leaving 4 bases not matched to a gene. Here the CDR3 reads CASSLGTGGTEAFF. CDR3 DNA: TGTGCCAGCAGTCTCGGGACAGGGGGGACTGAAGCTTTCTTT.

J is TRBJ2-1 and V is TRBV6-1; TRBD2 might be the D (5 bases). The V and J ends lost 10 bases and 8 bases respectively, with 18 bases between them. In germline, CDR1 is MNHNS, CDR2 SASEGT. This CDR3 comprises 13 residues. CDR3 residues: CATNEGYGYEQFF. CDR3 DNA: TGTGCCACCAACGAGGGTTACGGGTATGAGCAGTTCTTC.

The chain employs TRBV7-2 and TRBJ2-7, with D possibly TRBD1 on 6 matching bases. The CDR3 runs to 16 residues. CDR1 and CDR2 from the germline V gene are SGHTA and FQGNSA. Between the trimmed V and J ends, which lost 1 base and 2 bases, there was a span of 15 bases. The CDR3 DNA follows: TGTGCCAGCAGCTTAGATGGAAACAGGGAAGCCTACGAGCAGTACTTC. Translating it yields CASSLDGNREAYEQYF.

The gene calls are TRBV10-3 and TRBJ2-7, with a possible D match to TRBD2 (6 bases). The CDR3 sequence is 16 residues long. With 7 bases removed from V and 0 bases from J, the gap between germline ends came to 19 bases. Germline CDR1 is ENHRY and CDR2 is SYGVKD. CDR3 region: CAITPGTGTYSYEQYF. CDR3 sequence (DNA): TGTGCCATCACCCCCGGTACCGGGACTTACTCCTACGAGCAGTACTTC.

This chain connects TRBV13 to TRBJ1-3, with 7 bases fitting TRBD1. V was pared by 4 bases and J by 3 bases, with 12 bases of the junction left unmatched. Germline V gene sequence: CDR1 PRHDT, CDR2 FYEKMQ (reference sequence). The CDR3 runs 17 residues. DNA of the CDR3: TGTGCCAGCAGCTCGGGAACAGGGGAAGTGATTGGAAACACCATATATTTT. Its protein product is CASSSGTGEVIGNTIYF.

V gene TRBV6-1 combines with J gene TRBJ2-1, with 11 bases aligning to TRBD2. CDR1 and CDR2 (germline): MNHNS, SASEGT. The junction had 5 bases not matched to a gene; V was cut back by 4 bases and J by 6 bases. This CDR3 contains 15 residues. The CDR3 DNA is TGTGCCAGCAGTGGTACTAGCGGGAGCACCAATGAGCAGTTCTTC. Translating it yields CASSGTSGSTNEQFF.

As for this clone: The same CDR3 can be traced to other DNA sequences in this sample. This chain uses TRBV29-1 with TRBJ2-7; perhaps TRBD1 as D (5 bases). V lost 6 bases, J lost 3 bases, and 9 bases lay in between. Germline CDR1 SQVTM, CDR2 ANQGSEA. The CDR3 covers 11 residues. In DNA form, the CDR3 reads TGCAGCGTCGCAGGGATCTACGAGCAGTACTTC. Protein sequence: CSVAGIYEQYF.

DNA of the CDR3: TGTGCCAGCAGCCCCACCCTTTGGGGGGGAGAAAACTATGGCTACACCTTC. The encoded protein is CASSPTLWGGENYGYTF. This chain links TRBV7-2 with TRBJ1-2, with D perhaps matching TRBD1 (5 bases). The CDR3 covers 17 residues. With 5 bases removed from V and 2 bases from J, the gap between germline ends came to 21 bases. Germline CDR1 and CDR2: SGHTA and FQGNSA.

V and J are TRBV5-6 and TRBJ1-5, with a weak D call TRBD1 (5 bases). Germline CDR1 SGHDT, CDR2 YYEEEE. The CDR3 totals 15 residues. V shed 0 bases and J shed 3 bases, with 10 bases lying between them. The CDR3 nucleotides are TGTGCCAGCAGCTTGGCCAGGGACCTCAATCAGCCCCAGCATTTT. Residues: CASSLARDLNQPQHF.

The chain has TRBV13 and TRBJ2-4, with 7 bases fitting TRBD1. The V gene's germline CDR1 is PRHDT and CDR2 FYEKMQ (reference sequence). The V segment lost 4 bases and the J segment 1 base; nucleotides outside the gene matches: 7. This CDR3 contains 16 residues. The CDR3 sequence is CASSSAGGLAKNIQYF. DNA of the CDR3: TGTGCCAGCAGCTCCGCAGGGGGTCTGGCCAAAAACATTCAGTACTTC.

The chain carries TRBV27 and TRBJ2-5, with 10 bases that match TRBD2. The CDR3 sequence is 14 residues long. The V gene end was trimmed by 10 bases and the J gene end by 5 bases; junction bases not matched to a gene: 10. Germline V gene sequence: CDR1 MNHEY, CDR2 SMNVEV (reference sequence). CDR3: CAIRAGGPSETQYF. The CDR3 DNA follows: TGTGCCATAAGAGCGGGAGGGCCATCGGAGACCCAGTACTTC.

The V call is TRBV29-1, the J call TRBJ2-1; 10 bases match TRBD1. V trimming: 5 bases; J trimming: 4 bases; junction bases outside the gene matches: 11. The CDR3 loop spans 16 amino acids. CDR1 and CDR2 (germline): SQVTM, ANQGSEA. The CDR3 region is CSVKGGTGEIYNEQFF. For the CDR3, the DNA is TGCAGCGTTAAGGGCGGGACAGGGGAGATATACAATGAGCAGTTCTTC.

The CDR3 region is CASSPIGDSSYEQYF. The DNA for the CDR3 is TGTGCCAGCTCACCAATTGGCGACAGCTCCTACGAGCAGTACTTC. The genes are TRBV18 and TRBJ2-7, with D perhaps TRBD1 (5 bases). Trimming cost V 2 bases and J 0 bases, with 11 bases left between them. This CDR3 contains 15 residues. Germline CDR1 KGHSH, CDR2 LQKENI.

This rearrangement joins TRBV9 to TRBJ1-2, with unresolved D. The CDR3 spans 13 residues. With 0 bases removed from V and 6 bases from J, the gap between germline ends came to 9 bases. Germline assignment: CDR1 SGDLS and CDR2 YYNGEE. The CDR3 DNA sequence: TGTGCCAGCAGCGTAGTTGGCAATGATGGCTACACCTTC. Protein: CASSVVGNDGYTF.